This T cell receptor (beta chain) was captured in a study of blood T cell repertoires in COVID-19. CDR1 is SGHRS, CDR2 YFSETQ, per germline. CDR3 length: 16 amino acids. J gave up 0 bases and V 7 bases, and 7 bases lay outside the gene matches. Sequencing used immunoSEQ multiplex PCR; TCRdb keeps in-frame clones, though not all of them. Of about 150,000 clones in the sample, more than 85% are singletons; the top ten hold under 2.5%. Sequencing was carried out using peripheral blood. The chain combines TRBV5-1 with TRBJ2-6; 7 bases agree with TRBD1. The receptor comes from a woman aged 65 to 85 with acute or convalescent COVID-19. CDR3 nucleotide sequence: TGCGCCAGCGCAACCGGGACAGCCTCTGGGGCCAACGTCCTGACTTTC. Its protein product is CASATGTASGANVLTF.